This TCR beta chain comes out of a study of blood T cells in healthy people across ages. Primed by a sample-barcoded 5' primer and a J-beta primer mix, a second PCR proceeded for 7 to 11 cycles. TCRdb ran MiXCR on the 5' RACE reads and lists one entry per CDR3 protein. The table includes hundreds of thousands of distinct CDR3 sequences, 45% to 65% detected once. In this sample, this clonotype turned up many times. The material sequenced was blood. The receptor was isolated from a man aged 55 to 70 in good health.

CDR3 protein: CASSPGPRTGTDTQYF. The DNA of the CDR3 is TGCGCCAGCAGCCCGGGACCCAGAACCGGCACAGATACGCAGTATTTT. V is TRBV5-1 and J is TRBJ2-3; D could derive from TRBD1 or TRBD2 (5 bases each). Trimming shortened V by 4 bases and J by 1 base, and 16 bases separated the two germline ends. Germline V gene lookup returns CDR1 SGHRS and CDR2 YFSETQ. This CDR3 is 16 amino acids long. Together with reference TRBV5-1 and TRBJ2-3, the CDR3 gives the full variable domain: KAGVTQTPRYLIKTRGQQVTLSCSPISGHRSVSWYQQTPGQGLQFLFEYFSETQRNKGNFPGRFSGRQFSNSRSEMNVSTLELGDSALYLCASSPGPRTGTDTQYFGPGTRLTVL.